This passage covers 5 T cell receptor beta chains from one sample sequenced in a study of early T cells in non-severe SARS-CoV-2 infection (dated by TCRdb to the early 2020s). The library was obtained by 5' RACE. These reads were obtained on a NextSeq 500. TCRdb took the public reads, trimmed them with fastp at Q25, ran MiXCR for clone calling and kept in-frame beta chains. Entries that share a CDR3 protein sequence are merged under the most common genes and DNA. Within this sample are some 49,000 distinct CDR3 sequences, with under 8.5% of them counted one time only. The ten largest clonotypes hold about 4% of the sample. The sequencing sample was made of whole blood. Receptors were obtained from an adult who was a healthcare worker with PCR-confirmed SARS-CoV-2 infection or an uninfected control (not recorded which).

The rearrangement joins TRBV6-4 to TRBJ2-3; weak D call: TRBD2 (5 bases). CDR1 and CDR2 (germline): MRHNA, SNTAGT. The CDR3 is 13 amino acids. With 6 bases removed from V and 6 bases from J, the gap between germline ends came to 13 bases. The CDR3 here is CASSPLGGDTQYF. The CDR3 nucleotides are TGTGCCAGCAGCCCTCTAGGCGGGGATACGCAGTATTTT.

V usage is TRBV10-3 and J usage is TRBJ2-5; 7 nucleotides agree with TRBD2. The length of the CDR3 is 14 residues. J gave up 2 bases and V 10 bases, and 10 bases lay outside the gene matches. CDR1 is ENHRY, CDR2 SYGVKD, per germline. The CDR3 spells CATKKLASQETQYF. The CDR3 DNA is TGTGCCACCAAAAAACTAGCGTCTCAAGAGACCCAGTACTTC.

The genes are TRBV7-2 and TRBJ2-3; tentatively, D is TRBD2 (6 bases). The CDR3 contains 14 residues. V lost 1 base, J lost 6 bases, and 11 bases lay in between. Germline V CDR1 and CDR2: SGHTA, FQGNSA. This CDR3 reads CASSLVLARDTQYF. CDR3 DNA: TGTGCCAGCAGCTTAGTACTAGCCCGGGATACGCAGTATTTT.

The chain employs TRBV4-1 and TRBJ1-1; the D gene is possibly TRBD1 (6 bases). The germline V and J ends were trimmed by 2 bases and 10 bases, with 14 bases remaining between them. This CDR3 comprises 13 residues. Germline V gene lookup returns CDR1 MGHRA and CDR2 YSYEKL. In nucleotides, the CDR3 is TGCGCCAGCAGCCAACATTCACAGGGTTTAGCTTTCTTT. Translated, it gives CASSQHSQGLAFF.

At least ten counts were recorded for this clonotype. The CDR3: CASSRNGGPEAFF. DNA of the CDR3: TGTGCCAGTAGTAGGAACGGAGGCCCTGAAGCTTTCTTT. The chain is built from TRBV19 and TRBJ1-1, with unresolved D. There are 13 residues in the CDR3. Germline V gene data show CDR1 as LNHDA and CDR2 as SQIVND (reference sequence). V was shortened by 4 bases and J by 6 bases, with 12 bases between the two germline ends.